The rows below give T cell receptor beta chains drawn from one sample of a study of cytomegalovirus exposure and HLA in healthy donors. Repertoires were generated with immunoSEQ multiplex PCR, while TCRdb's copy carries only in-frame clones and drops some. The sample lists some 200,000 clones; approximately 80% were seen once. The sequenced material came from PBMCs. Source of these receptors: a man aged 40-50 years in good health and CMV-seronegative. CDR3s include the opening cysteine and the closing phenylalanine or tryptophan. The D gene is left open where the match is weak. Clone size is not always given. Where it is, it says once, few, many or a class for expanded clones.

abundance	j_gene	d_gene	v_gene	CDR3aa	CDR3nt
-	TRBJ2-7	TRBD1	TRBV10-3	CAISGPSTGGHIYEQYF	TGTGCCATCAGTGGGCCCTCGACAGGGGGCCATATCTACGAGCAGTACTTC
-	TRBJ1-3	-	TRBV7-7	CASTGQGPYSGNTIYF	TGTGCCAGCACGGGGCAGGGGCCATACTCTGGAAACACCATATATTTT
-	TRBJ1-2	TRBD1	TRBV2	CASRPGQGIFGYTF	TGTGCCAGCAGACCGGGACAGGGAATATTTGGCTACACCTTC
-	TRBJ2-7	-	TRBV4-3	CASSITGAEEQYF	TGCGCCAGCAGCATAACGGGAGCCGAGGAGCAGTACTTC
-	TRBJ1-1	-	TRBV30	CAWAQWGNEAFF	TGTGCCTGGGCTCAATGGGGCAATGAAGCTTTCTTT
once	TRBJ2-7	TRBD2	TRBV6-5	CASSYTSGRAHEQYF	TGTGCCAGCAGTTACACTAGCGGGAGGGCCCACGAGCAGTACTTC
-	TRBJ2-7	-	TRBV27	CASSLSGQDKYEQYF	TGTGCCAGCAGTTTATCGGGGCAGGACAAGTACGAGCAGTACTTC
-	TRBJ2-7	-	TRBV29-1	CSVDRGHEQYF	TGCAGCGTTGACAGGGGCCACGAGCAGTACTTC
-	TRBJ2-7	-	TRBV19	CASTSPGRGNHEQYF	TGTGCCAGTACCTCCCCCGGCAGGGGTAACCACGAGCAGTACTTC
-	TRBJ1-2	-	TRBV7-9	CASSLAGRGGYTF	TGTGCCAGCAGCTTAGCAGGGAGGGGTGGCTACACCTTC
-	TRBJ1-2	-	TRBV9	CASSVGQPGIYGYTF	TGTGCCAGCAGCGTTGGACAGCCCGGTATCTATGGCTACACCTTC
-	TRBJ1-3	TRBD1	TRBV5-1	CASSTGVAGNTIYF	TGCGCCAGCAGCACAGGGGTGGCGGGAAACACCATATATTTT
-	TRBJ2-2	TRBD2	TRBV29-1	CSAWGLAGVATGELFF	TGCAGCGCGTGGGGTCTAGCGGGAGTCGCCACCGGGGAGCTGTTTTTT
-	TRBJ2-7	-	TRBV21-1	CASIKGEGLRRGAYEQYF	TGTGCCAGTATCAAGGGGGAGGGATTACGGAGGGGTGCCTACGAGCAGTACTTC
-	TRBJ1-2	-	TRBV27	CASSPGETNYGYTF	TGTGCCAGCAGTCCAGGGGAGACAAACTATGGCTACACCTTC
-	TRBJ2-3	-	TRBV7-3	CASSPIGRTTTDTQYF	TGTGCCAGCAGCCCAATAGGTCGGACTACCACAGATACGCAGTATTTT
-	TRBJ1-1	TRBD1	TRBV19	CASTKPRGRVGTEAFF	TGTGCCAGTACCAAACCCAGGGGGCGCGTGGGCACTGAAGCTTTCTTT
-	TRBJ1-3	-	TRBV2	CASNQGSSGNTIYF	TGTGCCAGCAATCAGGGATCATCTGGAAACACCATATATTTT
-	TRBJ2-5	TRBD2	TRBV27	CASSSGLVPSGKEGGETQYF	TGTGCCAGCAGTTCCGGACTGGTCCCTAGCGGGAAGGAGGGTGGAGAGACCCAGTACTTC
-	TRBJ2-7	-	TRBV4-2	CASSQERIAGEQYF	TGTGCCAGCAGCCAAGAGAGGATAGCCGGCGAGCAGTACTTC
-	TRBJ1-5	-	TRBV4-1	CASSQDSGGRDQPQHF	TGCGCCAGCAGCCAAGATTCGGGAGGACGGGATCAGCCCCAGCATTTT
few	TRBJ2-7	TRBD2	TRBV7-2	CASSLRAGEYEQYF	TGTGCCAGCAGCTTAAGGGCGGGGGAATACGAGCAGTACTTC
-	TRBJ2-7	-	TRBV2	CASSDMGAQVHEQYF	TGTGCCAGCAGTGACATGGGGGCCCAGGTCCACGAGCAGTACTTC
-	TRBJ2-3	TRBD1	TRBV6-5	CASSKDRGQGDTQYF	TGTGCCAGCAGTAAGGACAGGGGGCAGGGGGATACGCAGTATTTT
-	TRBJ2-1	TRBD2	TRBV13	CASSSRTSGSDEQFF	TGTGCCAGCAGCTCTAGGACTAGCGGGAGTGATGAGCAGTTCTTC
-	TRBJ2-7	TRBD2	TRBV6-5	CASRETSGGSYEQYF	TGTGCCAGCCGCGAGACTAGCGGTGGCTCCTACGAGCAGTACTTC
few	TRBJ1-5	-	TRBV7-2	CASSLPGQPQHF	TGTGCCAGCAGCCTCCCCGGTCAGCCCCAGCATTTT
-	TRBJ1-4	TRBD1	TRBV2	CASSGSGTGGEKLFF	TGTGCCAGCAGTGGATCCGGGACAGGGGGTGAAAAACTGTTTTTT
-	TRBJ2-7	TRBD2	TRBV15	CATSRVVSSGLAYEQYF	TGTGCCACCAGCAGAGTCGTCTCGTCCGGACTAGCCTACGAGCAGTACTTC
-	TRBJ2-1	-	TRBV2	CASSGDRNNEQFF	TGTGCCAGCAGCGGAGACAGAAACAATGAGCAGTTCTTC
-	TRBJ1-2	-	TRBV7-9	CASSPPVGGEGYGYTF	TGTGCCAGCAGCCCCCCTGTGGGGGGGGAGGGCTATGGCTACACCTTC
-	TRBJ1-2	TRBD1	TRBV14	CASSQVGQGGFYGYTF	TGTGCCAGCAGCCAAGTGGGACAGGGGGGGTTCTATGGCTACACCTTC
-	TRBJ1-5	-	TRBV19	CASSQGRIGNQPQHF	TGTGCCAGTAGTCAAGGGAGGATAGGCAATCAGCCCCAGCATTTT
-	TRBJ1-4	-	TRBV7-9	CASSLEGGTNEKLFF	TGTGCCAGCAGCTTAGAAGGGGGAACTAATGAAAAACTGTTTTTT
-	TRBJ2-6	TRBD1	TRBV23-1	CASSQKQGEFSGANVLTF	TGCGCCAGCAGTCAAAAACAGGGGGAATTCTCTGGGGCCAACGTCCTGACTTTC
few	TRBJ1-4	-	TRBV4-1	CASSHGVSNEKLFF	TGCGCCAGCAGCCACGGGGTGTCTAATGAAAAACTGTTTTTT
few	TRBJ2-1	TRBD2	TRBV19	CASSIYGTSGRPGEQFF	TGTGCCAGTAGTATATATGGGACTAGCGGGAGGCCGGGTGAGCAGTTCTTC
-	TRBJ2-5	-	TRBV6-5	CASSYLGALETQYF	TGTGCCAGCAGTTATTTGGGGGCCTTGGAGACCCAGTACTTC
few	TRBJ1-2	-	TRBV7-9	CASSSTESRYGYTF	TGTGCCAGCAGCTCGACAGAATCTCGATATGGCTACACCTTC
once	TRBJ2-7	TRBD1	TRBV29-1	CSVEGQGSGEQYF	TGCAGCGTCGAGGGACAGGGATCGGGCGAGCAGTACTTC
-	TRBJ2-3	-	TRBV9	CASSVDAGITITDTQYF	TGTGCCAGCAGCGTAGACGCGGGGATAACCATCACAGATACGCAGTATTTT
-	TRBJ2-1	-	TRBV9	CASSVGVATQDEQFF	TGTGCCAGCAGCGTAGGAGTCGCAACACAGGATGAGCAGTTCTTC
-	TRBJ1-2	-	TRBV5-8	CASSLEGANYGYTF	TGTGCCAGCAGCTTGGAAGGAGCTAACTATGGCTACACCTTC
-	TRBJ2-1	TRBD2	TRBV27	CASSPPRREEFF	TGTGCCAGCAGTCCCCCCAGGCGGGAGGAGTTCTTC
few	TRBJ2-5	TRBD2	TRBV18	CASSPDSLLAGGFRETQYF	TGTGCCAGCTCACCAGACTCATTATTAGCGGGGGGGTTCCGAGAGACCCAGTACTTC
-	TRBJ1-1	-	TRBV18	CASSRQTEGWGTEAFF	TGTGCCAGCTCACGGCAAACGGAGGGTTGGGGCACTGAAGCTTTCTTT
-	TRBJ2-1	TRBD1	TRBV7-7	CASSFGTGAGNEQFF	TGTGCCAGCAGCTTCGGGACAGGGGCCGGCAATGAGCAGTTCTTC
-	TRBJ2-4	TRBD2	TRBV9	CASSNSGSGTKNIQYF	TGTGCCAGCAGCAACAGCGGGAGTGGAACCAAAAACATTCAGTACTTC
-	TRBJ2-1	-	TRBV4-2	CASSPPVGRGSYNEQFF	TGTGCCAGCAGCCCCCCCGTCGGGAGAGGGTCCTACAATGAGCAGTTCTTC
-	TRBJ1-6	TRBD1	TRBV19	CASSTDRGANSPLHF	TGTGCCAGTAGTACGGACAGGGGGGCGAATTCACCCCTCCACTTT
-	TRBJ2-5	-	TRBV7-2	CASSSGLVLKETQYF	TGTGCCAGCAGTTCAGGACTGGTGTTGAAAGAGACCCAGTACTTC
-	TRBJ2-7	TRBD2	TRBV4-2	CASSQETSGRYYEQYF	TGTGCCAGCAGCCAAGAAACTAGCGGGAGATACTACGAGCAGTACTTC
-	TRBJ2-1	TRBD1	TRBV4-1	CASSQEGQAFSYNEQFF	TGCGCCAGCAGCCAAGAGGGACAGGCTTTCTCCTACAATGAGCAGTTCTTC
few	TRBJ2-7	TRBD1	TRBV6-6	CASSYSQGADEQYF	TGTGCCAGCAGTTACTCCCAGGGGGCGGACGAGCAGTACTTC
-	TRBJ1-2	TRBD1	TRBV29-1	CSVEDGQGYYGYTF	TGCAGCGTTGAAGATGGACAGGGGTACTATGGCTACACCTTC